This entry describes one T cell receptor beta chain. The data originate from a study of blood T cell repertoires in COVID-19. Whole-study context: Acute and convalescent COVID-19 samples came from the United States, Italy and Spain. PBMCs, B-cell-depleted T cells, or T cells provided the cDNA or gDNA that made up the material.

The ends were cut back, 6 bases at V and 10 bases at J, with 10 bases in the middle. This CDR3 spans 12 amino acids. CDR1 and CDR2 from the germline V gene are SNHLY and FYNNEI. The authors' processing: Reference gene primer amplification gave nucleated cell count estimates. The method was immunoSEQ multiplex PCR; TCRdb's version includes in-frame clones alone and lacks a portion of them. V, J and clone size derive from that table, while D and trimming were established from the DNA sequence. The sample has approximately 83,000 clones, just under 85% seen once. This chain connects TRBV2 to TRBJ1-6, with D possibly TRBD1 on 6 matching bases. The TCR was taken from a man aged 45-60 years with acute or convalescent COVID-19. The sequenced material came from peripheral blood. The CDR3 DNA sequence: TGTGCCAGCAGGGACAGTGGCTCACCCCTCCACTTT. Residues: CASRDSGSPLHF.